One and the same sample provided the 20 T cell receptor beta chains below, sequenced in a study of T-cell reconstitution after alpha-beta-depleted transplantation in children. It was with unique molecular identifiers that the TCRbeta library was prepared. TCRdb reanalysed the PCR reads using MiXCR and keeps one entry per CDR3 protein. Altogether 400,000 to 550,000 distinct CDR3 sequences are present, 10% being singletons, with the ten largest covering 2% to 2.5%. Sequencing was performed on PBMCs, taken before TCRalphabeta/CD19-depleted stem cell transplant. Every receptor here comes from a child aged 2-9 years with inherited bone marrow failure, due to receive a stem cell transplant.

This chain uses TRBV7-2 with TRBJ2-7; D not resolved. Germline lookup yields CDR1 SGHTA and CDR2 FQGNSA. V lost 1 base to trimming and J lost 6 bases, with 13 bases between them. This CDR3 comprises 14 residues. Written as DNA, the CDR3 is TGTGCCAGCAGCTTAGATCGTTTGTGGGCCGAGCAGTACTTC. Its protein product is CASSLDRLWAEQYF.

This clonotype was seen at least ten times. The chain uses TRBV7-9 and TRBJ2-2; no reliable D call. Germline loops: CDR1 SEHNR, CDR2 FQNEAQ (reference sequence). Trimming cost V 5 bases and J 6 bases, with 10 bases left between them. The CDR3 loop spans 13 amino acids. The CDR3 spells CASSHYVSGELFF. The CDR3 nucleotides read TGTGCCAGCAGCCATTATGTGTCCGGGGAGCTGTTTTTT.

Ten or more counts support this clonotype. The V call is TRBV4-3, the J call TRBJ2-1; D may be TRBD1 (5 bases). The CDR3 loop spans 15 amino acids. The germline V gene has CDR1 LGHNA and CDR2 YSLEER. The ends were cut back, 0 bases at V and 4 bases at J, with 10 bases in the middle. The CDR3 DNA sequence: TGCGCCAGCAGCCAAGATGGGGCAGGATACAATGAGCAGTTCTTC. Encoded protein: CASSQDGAGYNEQFF.

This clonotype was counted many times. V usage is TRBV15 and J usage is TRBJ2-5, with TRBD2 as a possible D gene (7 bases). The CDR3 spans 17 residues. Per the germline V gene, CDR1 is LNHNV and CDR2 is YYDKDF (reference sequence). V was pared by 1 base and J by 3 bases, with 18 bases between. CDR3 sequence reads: CATSRAGGGRTEETQYF. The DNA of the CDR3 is TGTGCCACCAGCAGAGCGGGGGGCGGGCGGACGGAAGAGACCCAGTACTTC.

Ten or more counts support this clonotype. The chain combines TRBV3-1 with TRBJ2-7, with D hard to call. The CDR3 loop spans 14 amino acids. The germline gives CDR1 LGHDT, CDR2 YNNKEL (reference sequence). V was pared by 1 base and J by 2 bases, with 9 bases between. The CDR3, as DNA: TGTGCCAGCAGCCAAGCCCCACTGGCCTACGAGCAGTACTTC. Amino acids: CASSQAPLAYEQYF.

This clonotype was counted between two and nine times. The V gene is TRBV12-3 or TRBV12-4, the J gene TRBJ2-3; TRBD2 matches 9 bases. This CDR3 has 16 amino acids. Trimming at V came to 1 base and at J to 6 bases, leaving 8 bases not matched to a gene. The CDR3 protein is CASSLGGGGDGDTQYF. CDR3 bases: TGTGCCAGCAGTTTAGGGGGCGGGGGGGACGGGGATACGCAGTATTTT.

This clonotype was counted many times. CDR3 nucleotides: TGTGCCAGCAGTTTAAATCCGGGAGGATTAGGCTACACCTTC. Translating it yields CASSLNPGGLGYTF. This chain links TRBV12-3 or TRBV12-4 with TRBJ1-2, with D hard to call. The V end lost 2 bases, the J end lost 8 bases, and 15 bases lay between the germline ends. The CDR3 is made up of 14 amino acids.

The CDR3 nucleotides read TGTGCCATAGGACTGGCTAACTACGAGCAGTACTTC. Translation: CAIGLANYEQYF. J is TRBJ2-7 and V is TRBV2, with D possibly TRBD2 on 5 matching bases. The CDR3 runs 12 residues. V dropped 10 bases and J dropped 3 bases, with 13 bases sitting between them. The germline CDR1 and CDR2 sequences are SNHLY and FYNNEI. Full variable domain (remainder filled in from reference TRBV2 and TRBJ2-7): EPEVTQTPSHQVTQMGQEVILRCVPISNHLYFYWYRQILGQKVEFLVSFYNNEISEKSEIFDDQFSVERPDGSNFTLKIRSTKLEDSAMYFCAIGLANYEQYFGPGTRLTVT.

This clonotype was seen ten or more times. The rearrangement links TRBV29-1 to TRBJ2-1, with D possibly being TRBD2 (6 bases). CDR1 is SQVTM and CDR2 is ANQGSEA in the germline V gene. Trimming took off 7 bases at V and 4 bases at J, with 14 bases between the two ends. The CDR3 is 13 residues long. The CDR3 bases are TGCAGCGCAGACCGGGACTCGTACAATGAGCAGTTCTTC. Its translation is CSADRDSYNEQFF.

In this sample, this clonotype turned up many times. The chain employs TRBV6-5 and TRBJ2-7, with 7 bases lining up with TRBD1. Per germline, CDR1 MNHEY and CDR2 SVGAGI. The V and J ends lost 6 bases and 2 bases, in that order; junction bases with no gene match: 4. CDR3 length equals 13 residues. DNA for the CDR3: TGTGCCAGCAGGGGACAGTGGCCCTACGAGCAGTACTTC. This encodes CASRGQWPYEQYF.

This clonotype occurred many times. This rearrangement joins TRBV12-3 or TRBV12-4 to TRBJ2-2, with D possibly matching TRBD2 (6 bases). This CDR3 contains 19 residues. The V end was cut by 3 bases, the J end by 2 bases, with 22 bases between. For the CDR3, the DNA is TGTGCCAGCAGTTTCCACCCCACCACTAGCCCCTTAAACACCGGGGAGCTGTTTTTT. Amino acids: CASSFHPTTSPLNTGELFF.

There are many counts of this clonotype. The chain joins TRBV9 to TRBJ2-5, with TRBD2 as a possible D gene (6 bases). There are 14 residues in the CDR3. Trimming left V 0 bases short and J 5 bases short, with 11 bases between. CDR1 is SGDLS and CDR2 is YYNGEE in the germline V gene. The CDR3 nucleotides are TGTGCCAGCAGCGTAGAGGGGAGGAGGGAGACCCAGTACTTC. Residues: CASSVEGRRETQYF. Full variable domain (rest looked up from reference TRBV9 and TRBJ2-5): DSGVTQTPKHLITATGQRVTLRCSPRSGDLSVYWYQQSLDQGLQFLIQYYNGEERAKGNILERFSAQQFPDLHSELNLSSLELGDSALYFCASSVEGRRETQYFGPGTRLLVL.

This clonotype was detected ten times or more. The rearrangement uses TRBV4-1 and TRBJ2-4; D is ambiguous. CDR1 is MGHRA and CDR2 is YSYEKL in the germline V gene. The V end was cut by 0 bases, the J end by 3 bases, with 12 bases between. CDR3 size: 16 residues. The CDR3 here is CASSQEASNGKNIQYF. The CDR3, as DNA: TGCGCCAGCAGCCAAGAGGCTTCGAACGGCAAAAACATTCAGTACTTC.

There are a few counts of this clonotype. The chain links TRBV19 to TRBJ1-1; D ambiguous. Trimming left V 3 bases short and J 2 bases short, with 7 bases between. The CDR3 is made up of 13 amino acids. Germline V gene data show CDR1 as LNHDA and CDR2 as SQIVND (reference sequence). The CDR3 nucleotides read TGTGCCAGTAGTATCAGTTTTAACACTGAAGCTTTCTTT. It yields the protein CASSISFNTEAFF.

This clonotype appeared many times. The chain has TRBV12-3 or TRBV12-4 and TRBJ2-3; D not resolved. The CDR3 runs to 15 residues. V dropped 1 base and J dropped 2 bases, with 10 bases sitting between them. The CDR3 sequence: CASSLGVLNTDTQYF. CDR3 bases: TGTGCCAGCAGTTTAGGGGTCTTGAACACAGATACGCAGTATTTT.

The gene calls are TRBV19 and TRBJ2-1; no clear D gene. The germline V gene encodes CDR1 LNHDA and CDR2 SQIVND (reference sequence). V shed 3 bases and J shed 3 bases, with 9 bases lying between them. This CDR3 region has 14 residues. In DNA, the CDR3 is TGTGCCAGTAGTATCCAGCACCTCTACAATGAGCAGTTCTTC. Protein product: CASSIQHLYNEQFF. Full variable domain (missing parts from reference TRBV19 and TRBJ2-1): DGGITQSPKYLFRKEGQNVTLSCEQNLNHDAMYWYRQDPGQGLRLIYYSQIVNDFQKGDIAEGYSVSREKKESFPLTVTSAQKNPTAFYLCASSIQHLYNEQFFGPGTRLTVL.

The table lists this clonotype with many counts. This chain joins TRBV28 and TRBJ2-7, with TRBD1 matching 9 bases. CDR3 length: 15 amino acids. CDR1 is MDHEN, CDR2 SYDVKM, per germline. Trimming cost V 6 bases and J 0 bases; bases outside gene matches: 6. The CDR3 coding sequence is TGTGCCAGCAGCCCTGGACAGGGGAACTCCTACGAGCAGTACTTC. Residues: CASSPGQGNSYEQYF.

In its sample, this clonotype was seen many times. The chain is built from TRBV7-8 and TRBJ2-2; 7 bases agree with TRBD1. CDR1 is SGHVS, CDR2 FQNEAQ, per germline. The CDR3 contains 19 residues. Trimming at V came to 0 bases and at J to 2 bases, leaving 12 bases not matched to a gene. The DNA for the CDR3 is TGTGCCAGCAGCTTAGCCGGGACAGCCTTTCCCCGTAACACCGGGGAGCTGTTTTTT. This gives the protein CASSLAGTAFPRNTGELFF.

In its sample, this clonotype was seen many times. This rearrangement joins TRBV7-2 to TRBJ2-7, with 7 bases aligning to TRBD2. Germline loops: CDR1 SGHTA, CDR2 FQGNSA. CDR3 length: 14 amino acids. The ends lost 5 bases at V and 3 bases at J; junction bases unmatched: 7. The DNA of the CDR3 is TGTGCCAGCAGCCTCCGGGACTACCTCTACGAGCAGTACTTC. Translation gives CASSLRDYLYEQYF.

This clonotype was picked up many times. CDR3 sequence: CSVEEGVEKLFF. The CDR3 DNA reads as TGCAGCGTTGAAGAGGGGGTCGAAAAACTGTTTTTT. The chain combines TRBV29-1 with TRBJ1-4; D may be TRBD1 (5 bases). The germline CDR1 and CDR2 sequences are SQVTM and ANQGSEA. The CDR3 covers 12 residues. Trimming removed 0 bases from V and 8 bases from J, with 7 bases in between. Variable domain in full (rest from reference TRBV29-1 and TRBJ1-4): SAVISQKPSRDICQRGTSLTIQCQVDSQVTMMFWYRQQPGQSLTLIATANQGSEATYESGFVIDKFPISRPNLTFSTLTVSNMSPEDSSIYLCSVEEGVEKLFFGSGTQLSVL.